This T cell receptor (beta chain) is from a study of CD8 T cells in Susac syndrome. An amount of RNA that ranged from roughly 0.45 to 1 ug was reverse transcribed with random hexamers. Amplification of TCR beta CDR3 used immunoSEQ multiplex PCR across 54 Vbeta and 13 Jbeta. TCRdb re-called the immunoSEQ multiplex PCR reads through MiXCR, storing one row per CDR3 protein. Of about 140,000 distinct CDR3 sequences in the sample, roughly 94% were seen once. This CDR3 is 14 amino acids long. The V end lost 2 bases, the J end lost 9 bases, and 14 bases lay between the germline ends. CDR1 MDHEN and CDR2 SYDVKM come from the germline V gene.

The sample consisted of CD4+ T cells from PBMCs. This sequence was found in a human donor with Susac syndrome. This sequence joins TRBV28 and TRBJ2-1, with D maybe TRBD1 (5 bases). The CDR3 protein is CASSLRTWGFEQFF. CDR3 nucleotide sequence: TGTGCCAGCAGTTTACGGACGTGGGGCTTTGAGCAGTTCTTC.